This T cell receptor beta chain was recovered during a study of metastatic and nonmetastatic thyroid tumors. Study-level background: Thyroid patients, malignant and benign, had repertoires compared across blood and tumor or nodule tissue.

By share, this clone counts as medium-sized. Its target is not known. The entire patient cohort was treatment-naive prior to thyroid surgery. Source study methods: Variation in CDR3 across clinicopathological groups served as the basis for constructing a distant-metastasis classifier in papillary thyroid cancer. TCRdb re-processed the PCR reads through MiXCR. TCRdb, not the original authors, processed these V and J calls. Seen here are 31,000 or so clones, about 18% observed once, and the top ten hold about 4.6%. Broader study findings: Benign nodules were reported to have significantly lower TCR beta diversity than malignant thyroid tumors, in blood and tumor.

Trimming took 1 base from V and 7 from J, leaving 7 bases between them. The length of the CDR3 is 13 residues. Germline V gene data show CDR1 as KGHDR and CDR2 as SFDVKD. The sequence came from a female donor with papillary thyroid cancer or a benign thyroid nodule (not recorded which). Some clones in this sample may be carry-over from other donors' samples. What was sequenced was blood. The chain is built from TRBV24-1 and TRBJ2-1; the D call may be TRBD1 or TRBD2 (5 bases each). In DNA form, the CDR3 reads TGTGCCACCAGTGATTTATGGGGGAATGAGCAGTTCTTC. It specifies CATSDLWGNEQFF.